This T cell receptor beta chain was identified in a study of cytomegalovirus exposure and HLA in healthy donors. This CDR3 has 13 amino acids. V was cut by 5 bases and J by 10 bases, with 18 bases left in between. CDR1 and CDR2 (germline): SGHTA, FQGTGA. PCR was performed using 60 Vbeta and 13 Jbeta primers. The repertoire was sequenced with immunoSEQ multiplex PCR; TCRdb's copy has only in-frame clones and lacks some. Among 200,000 or so clones, about 76% were seen once, and the ten largest hold roughly 0.4%. The TCR sequence derives from a male donor in good health and CMV-seropositive. The sample consisted of PBMCs. V gene TRBV7-3 combines with J gene TRBJ2-7; D is unresolved. In DNA, the CDR3 is TGTGCCAGCAGCCCCGGATTGGAGAGAAGTCAGTACTTC. Its protein product is CASSPGLERSQYF.